This T cell receptor beta chain comes out of a study of technical replicates of blood from several donors. The repertoire was sequenced with immunoSEQ multiplex PCR; TCRdb's copy has only in-frame clones and lacks some. The sample lists roughly 93,000 clones, around 95% occurring once. This receptor was obtained from a human donor in good health. Source material: T cells isolated from PBMCs.

CDR3: CASSLLSGAAKNIQYF. DNA of the CDR3: TGTGCCAGCAGTTTATTATCAGGGGCGGCCAAAAACATTCAGTACTTC. V usage is TRBV27 and J usage is TRBJ2-4; D is perhaps TRBD1 (6 bases). The V gene's germline CDR1 is MNHEY and CDR2 SMNVEV (reference sequence). The length of the CDR3 is 16 residues. V was clipped by 1 base and J by 1 base, with 11 bases between them.